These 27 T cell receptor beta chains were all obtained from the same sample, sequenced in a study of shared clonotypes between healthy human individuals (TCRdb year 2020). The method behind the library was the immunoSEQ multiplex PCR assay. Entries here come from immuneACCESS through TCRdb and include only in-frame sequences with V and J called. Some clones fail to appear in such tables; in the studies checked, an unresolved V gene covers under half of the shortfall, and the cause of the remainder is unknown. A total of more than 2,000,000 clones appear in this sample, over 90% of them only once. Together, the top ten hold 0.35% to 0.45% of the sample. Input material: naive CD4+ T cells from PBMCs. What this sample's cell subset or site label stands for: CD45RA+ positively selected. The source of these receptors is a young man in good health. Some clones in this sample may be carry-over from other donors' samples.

CDR3 nucleotide sequence: TGTGCCAGCAGTCCCCAGGGGTCAACTAATGAAAAACTGTTTTTT. Translated: CASSPQGSTNEKLFF. The rearrangement uses TRBV6-4 and TRBJ1-4, with D tentatively TRBD1 (6 bases). The germline gives CDR1 MRHNA, CDR2 SNTAGT. Trimming stripped 5 bases from V and 0 bases from J, with 10 bases between. The CDR3 extends over 15 amino acids.

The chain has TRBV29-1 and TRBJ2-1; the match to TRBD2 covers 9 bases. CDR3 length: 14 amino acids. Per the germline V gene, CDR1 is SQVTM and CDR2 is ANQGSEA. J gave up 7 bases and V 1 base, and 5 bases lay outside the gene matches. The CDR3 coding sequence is TGCAGCGTTGAAGGCGGGAGGGGAGTGAATGAGCAGTTCTTC. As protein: CSVEGGRGVNEQFF.

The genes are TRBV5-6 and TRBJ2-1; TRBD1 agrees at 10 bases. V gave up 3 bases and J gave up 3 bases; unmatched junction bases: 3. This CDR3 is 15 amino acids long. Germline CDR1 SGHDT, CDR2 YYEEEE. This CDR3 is CASSSRDRGYNEQFF. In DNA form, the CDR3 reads TGTGCCAGCAGCTCGAGGGACAGGGGCTACAATGAGCAGTTCTTC. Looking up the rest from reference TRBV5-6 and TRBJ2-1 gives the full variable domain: DAGVTQSPTHLIKTRGQQVTLRCSPKSGHDTVSWYQQALGQGPQFIFQYYEEEERQRGNFPDRFSGHQFPNYSSELNVNALLLGDSALYLCASSSRDRGYNEQFFGPGTRLTVL.

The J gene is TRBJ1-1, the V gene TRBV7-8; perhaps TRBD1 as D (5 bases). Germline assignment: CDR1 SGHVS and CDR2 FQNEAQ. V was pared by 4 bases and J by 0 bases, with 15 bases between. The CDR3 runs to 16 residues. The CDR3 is CASSSGTSWVNTEAFF. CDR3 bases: TGTGCCAGCAGCTCCGGGACCAGTTGGGTGAACACTGAAGCTTTCTTT.

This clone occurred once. In DNA form, the CDR3 reads TGTGCCATCAGTGAAATGGGGAATGAGCAGTTCTTC. It specifies CAISEMGNEQFF. This chain links TRBV10-3 with TRBJ2-1; D is unclear. Looked up from germline, CDR1 is ENHRY and CDR2 is SYGVKD. The CDR3 has 12 residues. V was clipped by 3 bases and J by 7 bases, with 7 bases between them.

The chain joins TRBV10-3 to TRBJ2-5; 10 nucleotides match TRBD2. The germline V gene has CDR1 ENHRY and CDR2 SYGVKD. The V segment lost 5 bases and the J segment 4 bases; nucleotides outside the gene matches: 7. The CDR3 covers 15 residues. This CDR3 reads CAISLSGRAPETQYF. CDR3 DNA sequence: TGTGCCATCAGTTTGAGCGGGAGGGCCCCAGAGACCCAGTACTTC.

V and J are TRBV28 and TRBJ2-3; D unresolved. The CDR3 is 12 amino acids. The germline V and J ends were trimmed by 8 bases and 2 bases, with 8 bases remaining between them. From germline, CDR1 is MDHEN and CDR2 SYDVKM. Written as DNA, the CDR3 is TGTGCCAGCTCTCGGATCACAGATACGCAGTATTTT. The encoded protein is CASSRITDTQYF.

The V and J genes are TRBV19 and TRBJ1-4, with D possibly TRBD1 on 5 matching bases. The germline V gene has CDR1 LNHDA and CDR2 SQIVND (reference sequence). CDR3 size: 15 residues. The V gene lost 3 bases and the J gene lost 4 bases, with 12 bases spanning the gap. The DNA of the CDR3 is TGTGCCAGTAGTATCCCGGGACGGCATAATGAAAAACTGTTTTTT. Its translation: CASSIPGRHNEKLFF.

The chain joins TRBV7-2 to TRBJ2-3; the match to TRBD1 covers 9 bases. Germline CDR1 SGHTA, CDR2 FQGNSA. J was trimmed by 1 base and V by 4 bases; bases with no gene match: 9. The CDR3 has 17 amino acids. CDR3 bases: TGTGCCAGCAGCTACTCCTTCACAGGGGGCGGCACAGATACGCAGTATTTT. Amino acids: CASSYSFTGGGTDTQYF. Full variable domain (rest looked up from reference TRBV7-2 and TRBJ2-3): GAGVSQSPSNKVTEKGKDVELRCDPISGHTALYWYRQSLGQGLEFLIYFQGNSAPDKSGLPSDRFSAERTGGSVSTLTIQRTQQEDSAVYLCASSYSFTGGGTDTQYFGPGTRLTVL.

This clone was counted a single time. The CDR3 is CASSVALGAQNTIYF. In nucleotides, the CDR3 is TGTGCCAGCAGCGTAGCTTTGGGGGCCCAGAACACCATATATTTT. The chain is built from TRBV9 and TRBJ1-3; D is possibly TRBD1 (6 bases). In germline, CDR1 is SGDLS, CDR2 YYNGEE. The CDR3 loop spans 15 amino acids. Between the trimmed V and J ends, which lost 0 bases and 7 bases, there was a span of 14 bases.

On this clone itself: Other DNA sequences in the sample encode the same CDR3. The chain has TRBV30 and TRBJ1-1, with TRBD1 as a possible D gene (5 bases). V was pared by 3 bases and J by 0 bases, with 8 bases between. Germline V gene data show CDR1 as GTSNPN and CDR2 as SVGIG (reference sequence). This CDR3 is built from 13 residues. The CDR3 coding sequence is TGTGCCTGGAGGGGGGGACTGAACACTGAAGCTTTCTTT. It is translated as CAWRGGLNTEAFF.

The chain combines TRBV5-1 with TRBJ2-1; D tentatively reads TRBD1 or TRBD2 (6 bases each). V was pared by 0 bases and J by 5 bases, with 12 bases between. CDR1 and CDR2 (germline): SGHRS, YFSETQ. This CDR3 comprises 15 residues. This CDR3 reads CASSLVRGADNEQFF. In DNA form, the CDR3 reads TGCGCCAGCAGCTTGGTGAGGGGGGCTGACAATGAGCAGTTCTTC.

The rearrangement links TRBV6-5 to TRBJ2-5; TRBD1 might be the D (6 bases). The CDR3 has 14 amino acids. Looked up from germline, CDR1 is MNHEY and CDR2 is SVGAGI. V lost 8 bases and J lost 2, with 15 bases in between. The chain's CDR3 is CASRRWGHQETQYF. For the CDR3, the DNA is TGTGCCAGCCGCCGGTGGGGGCATCAAGAGACCCAGTACTTC.

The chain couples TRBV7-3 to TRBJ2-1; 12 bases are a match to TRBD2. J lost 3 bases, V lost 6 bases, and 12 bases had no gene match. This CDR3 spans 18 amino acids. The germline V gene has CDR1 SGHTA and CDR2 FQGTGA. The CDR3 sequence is CASRSSGRAPGGYNEQFF. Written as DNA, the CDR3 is TGTGCCAGCAGATCTAGCGGGAGGGCCCCCGGGGGCTACAATGAGCAGTTCTTC.

CDR3 in DNA: TGTGCCAGCAGCTCCCAAGTAGCCGGGACAAACCCCAATCAGCCCCAGCATTTT. It encodes CASSSQVAGTNPNQPQHF. The V call is TRBV7-2, the J call TRBJ1-5; weak D call: TRBD1 (6 bases). Per germline, CDR1 SGHTA and CDR2 FQGNSA. CDR3 length equals 18 residues. V lost 4 bases and J lost 3, with 22 bases in between.

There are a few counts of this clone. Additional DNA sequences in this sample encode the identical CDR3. CDR3 nucleotide sequence: TGCAGTGCTAGGGGAAGGACTGAAGCTTTCTTT. It yields the protein CSARGRTEAFF. The V and J genes are TRBV20-1 and TRBJ1-1; D call uncertain. V was trimmed by 3 bases and J by 5 bases, leaving 7 bases between them. Germline V gene lookup returns CDR1 DFQATT and CDR2 SNEGSKA (reference sequence). CDR3 length: 11 residues.

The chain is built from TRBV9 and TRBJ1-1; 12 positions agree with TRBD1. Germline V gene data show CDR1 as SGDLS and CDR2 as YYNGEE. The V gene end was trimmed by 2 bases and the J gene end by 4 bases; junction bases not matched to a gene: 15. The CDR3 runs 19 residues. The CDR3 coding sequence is TGTGCCAGCAGCGTGTCTGGGGGACAGGGGGCGGGCGGCGGCACTGAAGCTTTCTTT. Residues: CASSVSGGQGAGGGTEAFF. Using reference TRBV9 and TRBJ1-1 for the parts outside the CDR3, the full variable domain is DSGVTQTPKHLITATGQRVTLRCSPRSGDLSVYWYQQSLDQGLQFLIQYYNGEERAKGNILERFSAQQFPDLHSELNLSSLELGDSALYFCASSVSGGQGAGGGTEAFFGQGTRLTVV.

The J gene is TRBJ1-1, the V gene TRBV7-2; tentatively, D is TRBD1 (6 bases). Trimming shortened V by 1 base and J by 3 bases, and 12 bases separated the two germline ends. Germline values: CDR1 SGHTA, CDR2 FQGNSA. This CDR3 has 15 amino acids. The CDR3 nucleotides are TGTGCCAGCAGCTTAGTTGTAGGGGGGGACACTGAAGCTTTCTTT. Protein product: CASSLVVGGDTEAFF. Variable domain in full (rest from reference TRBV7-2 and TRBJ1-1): GAGVSQSPSNKVTEKGKDVELRCDPISGHTALYWYRQSLGQGLEFLIYFQGNSAPDKSGLPSDRFSAERTGGSVSTLTIQRTQQEDSAVYLCASSLVVGGDTEAFFGQGTRLTVV.

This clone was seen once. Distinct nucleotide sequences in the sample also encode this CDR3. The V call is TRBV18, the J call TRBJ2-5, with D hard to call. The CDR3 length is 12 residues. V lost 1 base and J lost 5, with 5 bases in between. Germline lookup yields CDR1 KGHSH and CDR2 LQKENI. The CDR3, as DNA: TGTGCCAGCTCACCACTAGGGGAGACCCAGTACTTC. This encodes CASSPLGETQYF.

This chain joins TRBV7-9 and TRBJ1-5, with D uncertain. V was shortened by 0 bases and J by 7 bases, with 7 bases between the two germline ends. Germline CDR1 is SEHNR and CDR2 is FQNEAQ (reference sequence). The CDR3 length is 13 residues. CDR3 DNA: TGTGCCAGCAGCTTAGCGGAGGGCCAGCCCCAGCATTTT. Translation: CASSLAEGQPQHF.

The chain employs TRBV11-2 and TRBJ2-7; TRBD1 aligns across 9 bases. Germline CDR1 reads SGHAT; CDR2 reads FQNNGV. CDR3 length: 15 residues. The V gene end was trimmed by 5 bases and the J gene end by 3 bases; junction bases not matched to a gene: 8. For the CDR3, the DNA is TGTGCCAGCAGCCCGGGCGGGACAGGGATCTACGAGCAGTACTTC. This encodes CASSPGGTGIYEQYF. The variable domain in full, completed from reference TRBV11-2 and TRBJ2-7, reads EAGVAQSPRYKIIEKRQSVAFWCNPISGHATLYWYQQILGQGPKLLIQFQNNGVVDDSQLPKDRFSAERLKGVDSTLKIQPAKLEDSAVYLCASSPGGTGIYEQYFGPGTRLTVT.

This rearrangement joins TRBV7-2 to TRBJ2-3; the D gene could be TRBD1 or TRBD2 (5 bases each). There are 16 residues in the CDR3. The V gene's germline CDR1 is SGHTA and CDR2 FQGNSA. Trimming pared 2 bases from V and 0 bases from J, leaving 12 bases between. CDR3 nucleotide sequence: TGTGCCAGCAGCTTACTACGGGGCGCTAGCACAGATACGCAGTATTTT. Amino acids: CASSLLRGASTDTQYF.

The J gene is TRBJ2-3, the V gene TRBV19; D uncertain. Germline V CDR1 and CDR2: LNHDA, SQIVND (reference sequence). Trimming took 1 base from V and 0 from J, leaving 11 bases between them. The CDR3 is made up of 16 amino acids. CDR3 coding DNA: TGTGCCAGTAGTATAGGCCTGGGGTCTAGCACAGATACGCAGTATTTT. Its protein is CASSIGLGSSTDTQYF. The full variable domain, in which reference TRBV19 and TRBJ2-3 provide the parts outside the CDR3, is DGGITQSPKYLFRKEGQNVTLSCEQNLNHDAMYWYRQDPGQGLRLIYYSQIVNDFQKGDIAEGYSVSREKKESFPLTVTSAQKNPTAFYLCASSIGLGSSTDTQYFGPGTRLTVL.

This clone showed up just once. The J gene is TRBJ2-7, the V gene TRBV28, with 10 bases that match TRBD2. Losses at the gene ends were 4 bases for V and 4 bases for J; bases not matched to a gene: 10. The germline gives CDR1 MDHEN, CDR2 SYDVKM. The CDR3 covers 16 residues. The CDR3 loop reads CASSSLSSGRRYEQYF. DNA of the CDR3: TGTGCCAGCAGTTCTCTCTCTAGCGGGAGACGTTACGAGCAGTACTTC.

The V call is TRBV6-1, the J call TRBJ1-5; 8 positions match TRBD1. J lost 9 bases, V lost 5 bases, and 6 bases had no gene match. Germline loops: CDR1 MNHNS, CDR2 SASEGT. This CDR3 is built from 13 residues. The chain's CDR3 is CASSQDREGPQHF. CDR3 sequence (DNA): TGTGCCAGCAGTCAGGACAGGGAGGGGCCCCAGCATTTT.

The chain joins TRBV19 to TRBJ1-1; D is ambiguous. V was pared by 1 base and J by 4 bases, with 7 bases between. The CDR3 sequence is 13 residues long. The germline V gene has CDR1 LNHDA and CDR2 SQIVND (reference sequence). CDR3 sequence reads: CASSIVHTTEAFF. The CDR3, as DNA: TGTGCCAGTAGTATAGTTCACACCACTGAAGCTTTCTTT. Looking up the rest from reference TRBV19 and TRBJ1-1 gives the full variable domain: DGGITQSPKYLFRKEGQNVTLSCEQNLNHDAMYWYRQDPGQGLRLIYYSQIVNDFQKGDIAEGYSVSREKKESFPLTVTSAQKNPTAFYLCASSIVHTTEAFFGQGTRLTVV.

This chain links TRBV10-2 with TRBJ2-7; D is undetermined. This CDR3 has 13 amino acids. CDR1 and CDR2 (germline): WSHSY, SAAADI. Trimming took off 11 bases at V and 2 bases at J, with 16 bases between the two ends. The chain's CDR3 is CAVSGSPTYEQYF. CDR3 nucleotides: TGCGCCGTCTCCGGGTCTCCTACCTACGAGCAGTACTTC.